Shown below are 3 T cell receptor beta chains from a single sample sequenced in a study of neoadjuvant anti-PD-1 for oral cavity cancer. Measured with immunoSEQ multiplex PCR; TCRdb has only the in-frame clones, and not every one. This sample has roughly 14,000 clones; less than 75% occur once, and the top ten carry roughly 2.2%. The starting material was PBMCs, obtained before nivolumab (anti-PD-1) treatment. The receptors here all came from a person aged 35-79 years with oral cavity squamous cell carcinoma.

This sequence joins TRBV5-6 and TRBJ2-7; the D gene is possibly TRBD1 (6 bases). CDR3 length: 13 amino acids. V lost 0 bases, J lost 5 bases, and 9 bases lay in between. The germline CDR1 and CDR2 sequences are SGHDT and YYEEEE. The CDR3 nucleotides read TGTGCCAGCAGCTTGGACAGGGTAGACGAGCAGTACTTC. Its translation is CASSLDRVDEQYF.

The table lists this clone with a few counts. This sequence joins TRBV20-1 and TRBJ1-2; D possibly corresponds to TRBD1 (5 bases). CDR3 size: 11 residues. Trimming shortened V by 4 bases and J by 8 bases, and 11 bases separated the two germline ends. Germline V gene sequence: CDR1 DFQATT, CDR2 SNEGSKA (reference sequence). The CDR3 loop reads CSATKDIGYTF. CDR3 DNA: TGCAGTGCTACGAAGGACATAGGCTACACCTTC.

The J gene is TRBJ1-1, the V gene TRBV14, with D possibly matching TRBD1 (5 bases). The CDR3 has 13 amino acids. Per the germline V gene, CDR1 is SGHDN and CDR2 is FVKESK. V was pared by 8 bases and J by 0 bases, with 10 bases between. The CDR3 is CASRLGLNTEAFF. CDR3 DNA sequence: TGTGCCAGCCGGCTGGGGCTGAACACTGAAGCTTTCTTT.